A selection of T cell receptor beta chains follows, all from one sample in a study of T cell responses to AZD1222 COVID-19 vaccine. The data were produced by immunoSEQ multiplex PCR, yet TCRdb's version contains in-frame clones alone and is incomplete. There are around 96,000 clones in the sample; 70% to 90% occur only once, and 2.5% to 3% lies in the top ten. The specimen was peripheral blood, collected on day 0 of AZD1222 vaccination. Every receptor here comes from an adult in good health. The CDR3 runs from the conserved cysteine through the conserved F or W. The D gene is left open where the match is weak. Clone size appears in some rows only: once, few, many, or a class for an expanded clone.

d_gene	abundance	v_gene	j_gene	CDR3aa	CDR3nt
TRBD1	few	TRBV4-3	TRBJ1-1	CASSQEDRKGTEAFF	TGCGCCAGCAGCCAAGAGGACAGGAAAGGAACTGAAGCTTTCTTT
TRBD2	.	TRBV9	TRBJ2-1	CASSPRTSGGFNEQFF	TGTGCCAGCAGCCCAAGGACTAGCGGGGGGTTCAATGAGCAGTTCTTC
.	.	TRBV4-1	TRBJ2-7	CASSQEWTVNSYEQYF	TGCGCCAGCAGCCAAGAGTGGACAGTGAACTCCTACGAGCAGTACTTC
.	.	TRBV28	TRBJ1-1	CASSPPRFVTEAFF	TGTGCCAGCAGCCCCCCCCGGTTTGTCACTGAAGCTTTCTTT
TRBD2	.	TRBV5-4	TRBJ2-1	CASSLNVAGGYNEQFF	TGTGCCAGCAGCTTAAATGTTGCGGGAGGATACAATGAGCAGTTCTTC
.	.	TRBV11-3	TRBJ1-2	CASSPDGLYGYTF	TGTGCCAGCAGCCCCGACGGCCTCTATGGCTACACCTTC
TRBD1	.	TRBV27	TRBJ2-1	CASSWDRGSSEQFF	TGTGCCAGCAGTTGGGACAGGGGAAGTAGTGAGCAGTTCTTC
TRBD1	.	TRBV28	TRBJ1-2	CASSSPTGSKYGYTF	TGTGCCAGCAGTTCCCCGACAGGGTCTAAATATGGCTACACCTTC
.	.	TRBV19	TRBJ1-2	CASSPNSPRDYGYTF	TGTGCCAGTAGTCCCAACTCCCCGCGGGACTATGGCTACACCTTC
TRBD1	.	TRBV2	TRBJ1-2	CASSVGDRSLRVGGYTF	TGTGCCAGCAGTGTGGGGGACAGGTCGCTCCGAGTCGGTGGCTACACCTTC
.	few	TRBV19	TRBJ1-1	CASSIYTRTEAFF	TGTGCCAGTAGTATTTACACGAGGACTGAAGCTTTCTTT
.	.	TRBV10-3	TRBJ1-3	CAIPGSGNTIYF	TGTGCCATCCCTGGCTCTGGAAACACCATATATTTT
.	.	TRBV2	TRBJ2-7	CASSGGRGSYEQYF	TGTGCCAGCAGTGGGGGCAGGGGATCCTACGAGCAGTACTTC
.	.	TRBV11-3	TRBJ1-1	CASSLPLGAEAFF	TGTGCCAGCAGCTTACCCCTTGGGGCTGAAGCTTTCTTT
.	.	TRBV4-3	TRBJ1-5	CASSQGVFNQPQHF	TGCGCCAGCAGCCAGGGAGTATTCAATCAGCCCCAGCATTTT
.	.	TRBV5-5	TRBJ1-5	CASSRRELYSNQPQHF	TGTGCCAGCAGCCGCAGAGAGCTCTATAGCAATCAGCCCCAGCATTTT
.	.	TRBV6-4	TRBJ2-6	CASSVSPGANVLTF	TGTGCCAGCAGTGTAAGCCCTGGGGCCAACGTCCTGACTTTC
.	.	TRBV19	TRBJ1-4	CASSFPNFGGPNEKLFF	TGTGCCAGTAGTTTCCCGAACTTCGGCGGACCTAATGAAAAACTGTTTTTT
.	.	TRBV30	TRBJ2-3	CAWTPAGPLRGTQYF	TGTGCCTGGACACCGGCGGGACCCCTGAGGGGGACGCAGTATTTT
.	.	TRBV5-6	TRBJ1-2	CASSFTSTNYGYTF	TGTGCCAGCAGCTTTACCTCCACTAACTATGGCTACACCTTC
.	.	TRBV29-1	TRBJ2-2	CSVFRGTGELFF	TGCAGCGTTTTTCGTGGGACGGGGGAGCTGTTTTTT
.	.	TRBV5-6	TRBJ2-5	CASSTYQETQYF	TGTGCCAGCAGCACGTACCAAGAGACCCAGTACTTC
.	.	TRBV11-2	TRBJ1-2	CASSWGRADYGYTF	TGTGCCAGCAGCTGGGGCAGGGCGGACTATGGCTACACCTTC